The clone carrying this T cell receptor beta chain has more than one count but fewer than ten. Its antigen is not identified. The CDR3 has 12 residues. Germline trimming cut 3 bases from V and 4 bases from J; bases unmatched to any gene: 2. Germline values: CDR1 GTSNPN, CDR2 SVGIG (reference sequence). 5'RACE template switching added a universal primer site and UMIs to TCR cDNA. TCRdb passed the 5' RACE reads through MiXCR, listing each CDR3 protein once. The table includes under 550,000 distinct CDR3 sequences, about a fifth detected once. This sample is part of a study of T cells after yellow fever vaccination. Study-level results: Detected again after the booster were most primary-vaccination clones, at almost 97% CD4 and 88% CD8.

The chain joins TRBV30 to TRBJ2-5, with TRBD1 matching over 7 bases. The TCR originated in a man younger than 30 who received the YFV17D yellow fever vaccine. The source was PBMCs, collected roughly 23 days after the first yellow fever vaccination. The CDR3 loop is CAWRTGAETQYF. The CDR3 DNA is TGTGCCTGGAGAACAGGGGCAGAGACCCAGTACTTC.